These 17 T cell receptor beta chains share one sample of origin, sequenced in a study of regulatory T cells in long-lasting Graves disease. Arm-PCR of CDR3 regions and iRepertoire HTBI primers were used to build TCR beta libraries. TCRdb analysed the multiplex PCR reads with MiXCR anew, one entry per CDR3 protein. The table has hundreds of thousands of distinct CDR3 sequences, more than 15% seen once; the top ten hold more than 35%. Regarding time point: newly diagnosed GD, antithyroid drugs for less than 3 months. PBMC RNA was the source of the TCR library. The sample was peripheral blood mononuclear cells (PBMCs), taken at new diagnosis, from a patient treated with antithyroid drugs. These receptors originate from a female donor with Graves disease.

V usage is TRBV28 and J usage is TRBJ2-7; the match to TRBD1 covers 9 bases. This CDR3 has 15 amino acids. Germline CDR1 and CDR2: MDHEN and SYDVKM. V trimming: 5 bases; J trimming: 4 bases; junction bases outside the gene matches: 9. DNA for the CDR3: TGTGCCAGCAGTCAACCCGGGACAGGGACTTACGAGCAGTACTTC. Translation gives CASSQPGTGTYEQYF.

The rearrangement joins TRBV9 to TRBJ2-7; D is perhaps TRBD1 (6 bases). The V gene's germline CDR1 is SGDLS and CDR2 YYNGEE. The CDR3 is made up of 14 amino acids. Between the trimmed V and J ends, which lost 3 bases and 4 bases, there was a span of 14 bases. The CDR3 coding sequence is TGTGCCAGCAGCGCCGGGACACCTCCTTACGAGCAGTACTTC. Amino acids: CASSAGTPPYEQYF.

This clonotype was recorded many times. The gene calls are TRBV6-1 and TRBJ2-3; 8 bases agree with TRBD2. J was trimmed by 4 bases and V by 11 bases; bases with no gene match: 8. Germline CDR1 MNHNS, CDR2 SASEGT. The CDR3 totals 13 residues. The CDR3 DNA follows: TGTGCCCTCTCGGGGGGGGGTGCAGATACGCAGTATTTT. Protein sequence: CALSGGGADTQYF.

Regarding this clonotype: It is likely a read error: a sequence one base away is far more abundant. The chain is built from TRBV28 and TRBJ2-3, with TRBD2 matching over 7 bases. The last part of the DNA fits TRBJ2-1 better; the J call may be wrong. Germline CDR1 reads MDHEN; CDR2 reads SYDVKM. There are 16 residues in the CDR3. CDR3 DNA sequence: TGTGCCAGCAGTTCACTTTGGGGGAGGGAAAGCGATGAGCAGTTCTTC. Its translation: CASSSLWGRESDEQFF.

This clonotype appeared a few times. CDR3: CASNRYNSPLHF. The CDR3 DNA follows: TGTGCTTCGAACAGATATAATTCACCCCTCCACTTT. The chain links TRBV30 to TRBJ1-6; D gene uncertain. The germline CDR1 and CDR2 sequences are GTSNPN and SVGIG (reference sequence). The CDR3 is made up of 12 amino acids.

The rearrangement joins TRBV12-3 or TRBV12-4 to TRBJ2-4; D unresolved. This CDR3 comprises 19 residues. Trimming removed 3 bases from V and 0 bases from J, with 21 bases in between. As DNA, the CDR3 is TGTGCCAGCAGTTTTTCCGGCAGCCCCTGGGGATTAGCCAAAAACATTCAGTACTTC. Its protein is CASSFSGSPWGLAKNIQYF.

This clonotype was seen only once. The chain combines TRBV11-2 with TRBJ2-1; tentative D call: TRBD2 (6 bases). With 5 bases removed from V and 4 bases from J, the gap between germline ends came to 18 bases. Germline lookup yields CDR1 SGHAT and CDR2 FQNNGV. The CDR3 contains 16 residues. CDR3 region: CASSSPWRGIYNEQFF. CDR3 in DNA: TGTGCCAGCAGCAGCCCCTGGCGGGGTATTTACAATGAGCAGTTCTTC.

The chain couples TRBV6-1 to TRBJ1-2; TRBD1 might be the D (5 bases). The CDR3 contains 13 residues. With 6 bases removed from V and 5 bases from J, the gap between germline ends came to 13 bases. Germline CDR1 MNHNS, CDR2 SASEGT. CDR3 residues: CASSQLGLYGYTF. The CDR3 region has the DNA TGTGCCAGCAGCCAGTTGGGGCTATATGGCTACACCTTC.

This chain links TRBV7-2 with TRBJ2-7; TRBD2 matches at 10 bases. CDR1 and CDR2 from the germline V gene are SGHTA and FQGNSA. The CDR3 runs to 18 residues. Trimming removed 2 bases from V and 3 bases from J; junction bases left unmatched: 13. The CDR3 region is CASSLTFQIAGGLYEQYF. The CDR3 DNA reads TGTGCCAGCAGCTTAACTTTTCAGATAGCGGGAGGTCTCTACGAGCAGTACTTC.

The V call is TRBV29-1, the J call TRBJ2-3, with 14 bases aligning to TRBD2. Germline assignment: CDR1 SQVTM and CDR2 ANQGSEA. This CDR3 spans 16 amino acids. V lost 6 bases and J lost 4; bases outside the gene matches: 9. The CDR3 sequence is CSVGGTSGSSSDTQYF. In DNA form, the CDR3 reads TGCAGCGTGGGGGGGACTAGCGGGAGCTCCTCAGATACGCAGTATTTT.

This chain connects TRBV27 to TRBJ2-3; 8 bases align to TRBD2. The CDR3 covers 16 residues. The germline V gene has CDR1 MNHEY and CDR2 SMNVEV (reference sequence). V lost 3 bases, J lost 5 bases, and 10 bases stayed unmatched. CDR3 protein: CASSFKRGSRGDTQYF. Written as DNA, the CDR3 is TGTGCCAGCAGTTTTAAGCGGGGGTCCCGGGGAGATACGCAGTATTTT.

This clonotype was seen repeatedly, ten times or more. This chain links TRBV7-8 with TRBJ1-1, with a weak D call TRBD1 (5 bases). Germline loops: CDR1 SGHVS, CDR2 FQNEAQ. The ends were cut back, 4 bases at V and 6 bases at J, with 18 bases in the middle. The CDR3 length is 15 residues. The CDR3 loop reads CASSSLWDRKSEAFF. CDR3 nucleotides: TGTGCCAGCAGCTCCTTATGGGACCGCAAGTCTGAAGCTTTCTTT.

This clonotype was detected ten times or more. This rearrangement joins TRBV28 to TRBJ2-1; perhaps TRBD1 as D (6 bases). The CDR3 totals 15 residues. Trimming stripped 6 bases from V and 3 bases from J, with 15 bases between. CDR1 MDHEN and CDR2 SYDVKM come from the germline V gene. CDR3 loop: CASSVRDIIYNEQFF. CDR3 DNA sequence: TGTGCCAGCAGCGTAAGGGACATTATCTACAATGAGCAGTTCTTC.

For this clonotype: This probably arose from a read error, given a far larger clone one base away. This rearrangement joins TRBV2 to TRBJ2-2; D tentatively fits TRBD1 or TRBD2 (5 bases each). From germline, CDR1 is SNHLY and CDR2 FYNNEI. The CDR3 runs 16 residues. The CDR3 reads CASSSRQTLNTGELLF. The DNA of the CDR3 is TGTGCCAGCAGTTCCCGACAGACCCTGAACACCGGGGAGCTGCTTTTT.

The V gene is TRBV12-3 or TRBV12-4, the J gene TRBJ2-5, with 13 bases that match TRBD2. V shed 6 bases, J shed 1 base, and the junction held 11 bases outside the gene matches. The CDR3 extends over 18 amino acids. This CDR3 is CASSSAPGTSGIQETQYF. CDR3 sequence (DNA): TGTGCCAGCAGCTCCGCGCCCGGGACTAGCGGGATCCAAGAGACCCAGTACTTC.

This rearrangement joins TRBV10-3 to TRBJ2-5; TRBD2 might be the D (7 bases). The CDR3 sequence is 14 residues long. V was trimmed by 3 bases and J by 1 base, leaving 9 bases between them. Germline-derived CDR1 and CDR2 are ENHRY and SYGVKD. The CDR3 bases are TGTGCCATCAGTGAAGGGGGGGGCCAAGAGACCCAGTACTTC. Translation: CAISEGGGQETQYF.

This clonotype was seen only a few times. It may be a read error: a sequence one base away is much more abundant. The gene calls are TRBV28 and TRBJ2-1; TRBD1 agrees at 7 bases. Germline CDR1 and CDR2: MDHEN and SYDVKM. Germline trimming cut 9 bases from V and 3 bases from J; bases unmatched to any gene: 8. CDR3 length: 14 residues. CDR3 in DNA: TGTGCCAGTCGGGACAGTGGCTACTACAATGAGCAGTTCTTC. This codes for CASRDSGYYNEQFF.